The 27 T cell receptor beta chains below come from one sample, sequenced in a study of cytomegalovirus exposure and HLA in healthy donors. The PCR ran on 60 Vbeta and 13 Jbeta primers. The method was immunoSEQ multiplex PCR; TCRdb's version includes in-frame clones alone and lacks a portion of them. This sample has under 200,000 clones; just over 75% occur once, and the top ten carry 1.5% to 2%. Sample: PBMCs. The receptors originated from a young man in good health and CMV-seronegative.

The V and J genes are TRBV28 and TRBJ1-4, with a tentative D call TRBD1 (6 bases). V was shortened by 6 bases and J by 0 bases, with 17 bases between the two germline ends. Germline V gene lookup returns CDR1 MDHEN and CDR2 SYDVKM. The CDR3 spans 17 residues. The CDR3: CASRPLTGFPTNEKLFF. CDR3 nucleotides: TGTGCCAGCAGACCACTTACAGGGTTCCCAACTAATGAAAAACTGTTTTTT.

This chain's CDR3 is CASSQVGRGPYEQYF. Written as DNA, the CDR3 is TGCGCCAGCAGCCAGGTCGGGAGGGGTCCCTACGAGCAGTACTTC. V is TRBV5-1 and J is TRBJ2-7; 8 bases match TRBD2. CDR3 length equals 15 residues. Unmatched junction bases numbered 8, after V lost 4 bases and J lost 2 bases. The germline CDR1 and CDR2 sequences are SGHRS and YFSETQ.

V and J are TRBV29-1 and TRBJ2-1; TRBD1 matches 12 bases. Trimming took 4 bases from V and 6 from J; bases not matched to a gene: 13. This CDR3 region has 17 residues. Germline CDR1 is SQVTM and CDR2 is ANQGSEA. CDR3 sequence reads: CSVGGTGGEGMGNEQFF. CDR3 bases: TGCAGCGTTGGGGGGACAGGGGGCGAGGGTATGGGCAATGAGCAGTTCTTC.

V and J are TRBV6-1 and TRBJ2-1, with 7 bases that match TRBD1. CDR3 size: 12 residues. V was pared by 10 bases and J by 3 bases, with 3 bases of the junction left unmatched. Germline CDR1 reads MNHNS; CDR2 reads SASEGT. The CDR3 region is CATTGYYNEQFF. The CDR3 DNA sequence: TGTGCCACGACAGGGTACTACAATGAGCAGTTCTTC.

This chain joins TRBV29-1 and TRBJ2-1; 9 nucleotides align to TRBD2. Germline V gene lookup returns CDR1 SQVTM and CDR2 ANQGSEA. The CDR3 spans 14 residues. Trimming cost V 2 bases and J 8 bases; bases outside gene matches: 7. CDR3 in DNA: TGCAGCGTTGAACTCGGCGGGAGGGCCCATGAGCAGTTCTTC. As protein: CSVELGGRAHEQFF.

This clone was observed a handful of times. The CDR3 nucleotides read TGTGCCAGCAAGGGACACCTTTACACAGATACGCAGTATTTT. As protein: CASKGHLYTDTQYF. The V and J genes are TRBV27 and TRBJ2-3, with D perhaps TRBD1 (6 bases). The germline gives CDR1 MNHEY, CDR2 SMNVEV (reference sequence). V lost 7 bases and J 2 bases, leaving 13 bases between the germline ends. The CDR3 runs to 14 residues.

The CDR3 region is CASTRTRGETQYF. CDR3 nucleotide sequence: TGTGCCAGCACCCGGACTAGAGGGGAGACCCAGTACTTC. The rearrangement links TRBV7-3 to TRBJ2-5; 7 bases map to TRBD2. Germline V gives CDR1 SGHTA, CDR2 FQGTGA. Trimming took 7 bases from V and 5 from J; bases not matched to a gene: 7. This CDR3 spans 13 amino acids.

This CDR3 reads CASSPPSGISTDTQYF. For the CDR3, the DNA is TGTGCCAGCAGCCCCCCAAGCGGAATAAGCACAGATACGCAGTATTTT. J is TRBJ2-3 and V is TRBV7-9, with D perhaps TRBD2 (5 bases). CDR1 is SEHNR, CDR2 FQNEAQ, per germline (reference sequence). The CDR3 has 16 residues. Trimming took 5 bases from V and 0 from J, leaving 15 bases between them.

As to this clone: Without the conserved terminal phenylalanine or tryptophan, this CDR3 likely stems from a read error. No DNA is shown, since the ends of the CDR3 on it are uncertain; the CDR3 is the one TCRdb lists. The rearrangement joins TRBV20-1 to TRBJ2-7; TRBD1, the table's D call, lacks a check against the DNA. CDR1 is DFQATT, CDR2 SNEGSKA, per germline (reference sequence). The CDR3 region is 9 residues in length, termini included. This chain's CDR3 is CSALDRGPA.

The chain couples TRBV11-1 to TRBJ2-5; 7 bases fit TRBD2. CDR1 is SGHAT and CDR2 is FQDESV in the germline V gene (reference sequence). The trim removed 4 bases at V and 1 base at J, leaving 3 bases unmatched. The CDR3 spans 14 residues. CDR3 region: CASSSGLTQETQYF. CDR3 DNA sequence: TGTGCCAGCAGCTCGGGACTAACCCAAGAGACCCAGTACTTC.

This rearrangement joins TRBV29-1 to TRBJ1-2, with D tentatively TRBD1 (5 bases). This CDR3 is 12 amino acids long. Germline CDR1 is SQVTM and CDR2 is ANQGSEA. The germline V and J ends were trimmed by 7 bases and 1 base, with 10 bases remaining between them. The CDR3 DNA is TGCAGCGGGACAAGCCTTAACTATGGCTACACCTTC. This encodes CSGTSLNYGYTF.

The gene calls are TRBV5-1 and TRBJ2-2; the D is unclear. The CDR3 has 13 amino acids. Germline V gene data show CDR1 as SGHRS and CDR2 as YFSETQ. Trimming cost V 4 bases and J 7 bases, with 11 bases left between them. The DNA of the CDR3 is TGCGCCAGCAGCCCCAGTACGGGCGGGGAGCTGTTTTTT. It is translated as CASSPSTGGELFF.

This clone was picked up one time. The V call is TRBV19, the J call TRBJ1-1; D not resolved. Germline CDR1 reads LNHDA; CDR2 reads SQIVND (reference sequence). The V and J ends lost 7 bases and 4 bases respectively, with 7 bases between them. The CDR3 spans 11 residues. The CDR3 is CASKFSTEAFF. The DNA for the CDR3 is TGTGCCAGTAAGTTTAGCACTGAAGCTTTCTTT.

V and J are TRBV9 and TRBJ2-2, with 7 bases lining up with TRBD1. There are 13 residues in the CDR3. With V trimmed by 4 bases and J by 6 bases, 3 bases remained unmatched. The germline gives CDR1 SGDLS, CDR2 YYNGEE. CDR3 DNA sequence: TGTGCCAGCAGCCGACAGGGACCCGGGGAGCTGTTTTTT. It yields the protein CASSRQGPGELFF.

The gene calls are TRBV5-6 and TRBJ2-7; 9 nucleotides align to TRBD2. Germline V gene data show CDR1 as SGHDT and CDR2 as YYEEEE. Germline trimming cut 7 bases from V and 4 bases from J; bases unmatched to any gene: 9. CDR3 length: 14 amino acids. The CDR3 DNA reads TGTGCCAGCGGTGGGATTAGCGGGAGTTACGAGCAGTACTTC. The encoded protein is CASGGISGSYEQYF.

In its sample, this clone was seen once. The rearrangement links TRBV27 to TRBJ2-7; TRBD1 aligns across 8 bases. The CDR3 runs to 14 residues. Per germline, CDR1 MNHEY and CDR2 SMNVEV (reference sequence). V dropped 4 bases and J dropped 4; count of bases not matched to a gene: 6. In DNA, the CDR3 is TGTGCCAGCAGTTCCATCCGGGACAGGTACGAGCAGTACTTC. Amino acid sequence: CASSSIRDRYEQYF.

This rearrangement joins TRBV27 to TRBJ2-5; D remains unclear. V was clipped by 3 bases and J by 3 bases, with 8 bases between them. Germline V lookup: CDR1 MNHEY, CDR2 SMNVEV (reference sequence). The CDR3 has 13 residues. The CDR3 sequence: CASSFRLEETQYF. The CDR3 DNA reads TGTGCCAGCAGTTTCCGACTCGAAGAGACCCAGTACTTC.

The J gene is TRBJ2-1, the V gene TRBV6-4, with D maybe TRBD1 (5 bases). CDR1 MRHNA and CDR2 SNTAGT come from the germline V gene. Trimming left V 0 bases short and J 9 bases short, with 15 bases between. This CDR3 comprises 15 residues. CDR3 nucleotide sequence: TGTGCCAGCAGTGACTCGAACAGTCTTAGGGGTGAGCAGTTCTTC. Translation gives CASSDSNSLRGEQFF.

The gene calls are TRBV19 and TRBJ2-3; TRBD2 is a possible D gene (6 bases). V was shortened by 5 bases and J by 0 bases, with 15 bases between the two germline ends. The germline V gene has CDR1 LNHDA and CDR2 SQIVND (reference sequence). This CDR3 comprises 16 residues. CDR3 residues: CASSSWGDPSTDTQYF. DNA of the CDR3: TGTGCCAGTAGTTCCTGGGGGGATCCGAGCACAGATACGCAGTATTTT. The full variable domain, completed using reference TRBV19 and TRBJ2-3, is DGGITQSPKYLFRKEGQNVTLSCEQNLNHDAMYWYRQDPGQGLRLIYYSQIVNDFQKGDIAEGYSVSREKKESFPLTVTSAQKNPTAFYLCASSSWGDPSTDTQYFGPGTRLTVL.

This clone was seen a handful of times. The chain employs TRBV5-1 and TRBJ1-6, with 10 bases fitting TRBD1. The germline V gene encodes CDR1 SGHRS and CDR2 YFSETQ. The ends lost 4 bases at V and 8 bases at J; junction bases unmatched: 6. CDR3 length: 15 amino acids. The CDR3 nucleotides are TGCGCCAGCAGCGATCATGGGACAGGGGATTCACCCCTCCACTTT. It encodes CASSDHGTGDSPLHF. The variable domain in full, with the rest retrieved from reference TRBV5-1 and TRBJ1-6, is KAGVTQTPRYLIKTRGQQVTLSCSPISGHRSVSWYQQTPGQGLQFLFEYFSETQRNKGNFPGRFSGRQFSNSRSEMNVSTLELGDSALYLCASSDHGTGDSPLHFGNGTRLTVT.

This CDR3 reads CASSPGGSTDTQYF. The CDR3 nucleotides read TGTGCCAGCTCACCAGGCGGGAGCACAGATACGCAGTATTTT. The genes are TRBV18 and TRBJ2-3; possibly TRBD2 for D (5 bases). V lost 2 bases to trimming and J lost 0 bases, with 6 bases between them. CDR1 is KGHSH and CDR2 is LQKENI in the germline V gene. The CDR3 runs 14 residues.

There are a few counts of this clone. Written as DNA, the CDR3 is TGTGCCAGCTTACTCGGCAATGAGCAGTTCTTC. It yields the protein CASLLGNEQFF. The chain recombines TRBV6-1 with TRBJ2-1; D is ambiguous. The CDR3 has 11 amino acids. V gave up 8 bases and J gave up 6 bases, with 8 bases separating them. Per germline, CDR1 MNHNS and CDR2 SASEGT.

The V call is TRBV2, the J call TRBJ2-7; 10 bases align to TRBD2. V shed 3 bases and J 4 bases; nucleotides not matched to a gene: 9. Germline values: CDR1 SNHLY, CDR2 FYNNEI. This CDR3 is 16 amino acids long. CDR3 sequence (DNA): TGTGCCAGCAGTGAGCTTTTACTAGCGGGAAAGTACGAGCAGTACTTC. Translating gives CASSELLLAGKYEQYF.

The chain recombines TRBV6-5 with TRBJ2-5; 9 bases are shared with TRBD2. Losses at the gene ends were 4 bases for V and 4 bases for J; bases not matched to a gene: 7. The CDR3 covers 15 residues. Germline values: CDR1 MNHEY, CDR2 SVGAGI. CDR3 region: CASSLAGLARETQYF. The CDR3 bases are TGTGCCAGCAGTTTGGCGGGACTAGCTAGAGAGACCCAGTACTTC.

The rearrangement joins TRBV28 to TRBJ2-1, with 12 bases that match TRBD2. Trimming removed 4 bases from V and 8 bases from J; junction bases left unmatched: 6. This CDR3 comprises 15 residues. Germline V gene lookup returns CDR1 MDHEN and CDR2 SYDVKM. CDR3 sequence (DNA): TGTGCCAGCAGTTCCCCTAGCGGGAGGGCGGATGAGCAGTTCTTC. Its protein is CASSSPSGRADEQFF.

The V gene is TRBV27, the J gene TRBJ1-6, with D possibly being TRBD1 (6 bases). V was cut by 6 bases and J by 7 bases, with 16 bases left in between. This CDR3 has 15 residues. CDR1 and CDR2 from the germline V gene are MNHEY and SMNVEV (reference sequence). This CDR3 is CASSINRVGNSPLHF. The DNA of the CDR3 is TGTGCCAGCAGCATTAACAGGGTAGGAAATTCACCCCTCCACTTT.

This clone has a handful of counts. V usage is TRBV7-8 and J usage is TRBJ1-4; D gene unclear. Trimming removed 5 bases from V and 8 bases from J, with 12 bases in between. Germline V gene data show CDR1 as SGHVS and CDR2 as FQNEAQ. The CDR3 totals 13 residues. CDR3 sequence reads: CASSQLGREKLFF. In DNA, the CDR3 is TGTGCCAGCAGCCAGCTGGGGAGAGAAAAACTGTTTTTT.